The 10 T cell receptor beta chains below all came from one sample that was sequenced in a study of early T cells in non-severe SARS-CoV-2 infection. A single record per CDR3 protein comes from TCRdb applying MiXCR to the 5' RACE reads. The sample yields 61,000 or so distinct CDR3 sequences, about 12% seen once. The sequences come from whole blood, collected at baseline. The source of these receptors is an adult who was a healthcare worker with PCR-confirmed SARS-CoV-2 infection or an uninfected control (not recorded which). The donor label of this sample is uncertain.

The chain recombines TRBV5-1 with TRBJ1-3; no reliable D call. CDR1 is SGHRS and CDR2 is YFSETQ in the germline V gene. The CDR3 is 15 amino acids. Trimming pared 0 bases from V and 0 bases from J, leaving 7 bases between. CDR3 loop: CASSLEQSSGNTIYF. CDR3 coding DNA: TGCGCCAGCAGCTTGGAACAGAGCTCTGGAAACACCATATATTTT.

This clonotype has more than one count but fewer than ten. V gene TRBV12-3 or TRBV12-4 combines with J gene TRBJ2-5; tentative D call: TRBD1 (7 bases). The CDR3 has 13 amino acids. The ends were cut back, 6 bases at V and 5 bases at J, with 13 bases in the middle. CDR3 residues: CASSGQEGETQYF. The CDR3 DNA sequence: TGTGCCAGCAGCGGACAGGAGGGGGAGACCCAGTACTTC.

The table lists this clonotype with many counts. The gene calls are TRBV20-1 and TRBJ2-7; D is unresolved. The V end was cut by 8 bases, the J end by 6 bases, with 8 bases between. CDR3 length: 9 amino acids. Germline values: CDR1 DFQATT, CDR2 SNEGSKA (reference sequence). Here the CDR3 DNA reads TGCAGTCCCTCAGCCGAGCAGTACGTC. Encoded protein: CSPSAEQYV.

The rearrangement uses TRBV7-6 and TRBJ2-5; 13 nucleotides align to TRBD2. V lost 4 bases, J lost 4 bases, and 6 bases stayed unmatched. CDR3 length: 16 residues. The germline gives CDR1 SGHVS, CDR2 FNYEAQ. CDR3 sequence (DNA): TGTGCCAGCAGCTCCTGGACTAGCGGGGGTTCAGAGACCCAGTACTTC. It encodes CASSSWTSGGSETQYF.

This clonotype was observed a handful of times. This chain connects TRBV19 to TRBJ2-3; the D gene could be TRBD1 or TRBD2 (5 bases each). The V gene lost 4 bases and the J gene lost 6 bases, with 11 bases spanning the gap. Germline V lookup: CDR1 LNHDA, CDR2 SQIVND (reference sequence). The CDR3 consists of 13 residues. As DNA, the CDR3 is TGTGCCAGTAGTAGGTCCAGGGAGGATACGCAGTATTTT. This gives the protein CASSRSREDTQYF. The variable domain in full, with the rest retrieved from reference TRBV19 and TRBJ2-3, is DGGITQSPKYLFRKEGQNVTLSCEQNLNHDAMYWYRQDPGQGLRLIYYSQIVNDFQKGDIAEGYSVSREKKESFPLTVTSAQKNPTAFYLCASSRSREDTQYFGPGTRLTVL.

This chain connects TRBV19 to TRBJ2-3; 9 bases agree with TRBD2. Germline CDR1 LNHDA, CDR2 SQIVND (reference sequence). V lost 6 bases to trimming and J lost 3 bases; unmatched junction nucleotides: 4. This CDR3 region has 14 residues. The CDR3: CASRDSGRTDTQYF. CDR3 DNA: TGTGCCAGTAGAGATAGCGGGAGAACAGATACGCAGTATTTT. Drawing the rest from reference TRBV19 and TRBJ2-3, the complete variable domain is DGGITQSPKYLFRKEGQNVTLSCEQNLNHDAMYWYRQDPGQGLRLIYYSQIVNDFQKGDIAEGYSVSREKKESFPLTVTSAQKNPTAFYLCASRDSGRTDTQYFGPGTRLTVL.

This clonotype was seen a handful of times. The rearrangement uses TRBV29-1 and TRBJ2-2; 10 nucleotides align to TRBD1. There are 14 residues in the CDR3. Per the germline V gene, CDR1 is SQVTM and CDR2 is ANQGSEA. V was clipped by 4 bases and J by 4 bases; unmatched bases: 3. The CDR3 DNA sequence: TGCAGCGTTGCGTGGACAGGGGGCACCGGGGAGCTGTTTTTT. Amino acid sequence: CSVAWTGGTGELFF.

Only a few counts were recorded for this clonotype. The V and J genes are TRBV5-7 and TRBJ1-5; 8 bases fit TRBD1. TRBV5-7 is annotated as an ORF whose role is uncertain. The CDR3 is made up of 15 amino acids. The J segment lost 2 bases and the V segment lost 0 bases, leaving 1 base of the junction unmatched. CDR3 DNA sequence: TGTGCCAGCAGCTTGGACAGGGGGTGCAATCAGCCCCAGCATTTT. Protein product: CASSLDRGCNQPQHF.

This chain uses TRBV30 with TRBJ2-3, with 9 bases that match TRBD2. Trimming removed 3 bases from V and 3 bases from J; junction bases left unmatched: 7. The CDR3 contains 15 residues. CDR1 is GTSNPN, CDR2 SVGIG, per germline (reference sequence). The DNA of the CDR3 is TGTGCCTGGAGGAAGGGACTAGCATTGACAGATACGCAGTATTTT. Translation: CAWRKGLALTDTQYF.

This clonotype was detected only a few times. The CDR3 loop is CASIPATNEKLFF. The CDR3 DNA is TGTGCCAGCATTCCGGCAACTAATGAAAAACTGTTTTTT. The chain links TRBV6-5 to TRBJ1-4; D is undetermined. The germline CDR1 and CDR2 sequences are MNHEY and SVGAGI. The ends were cut back, 7 bases at V and 0 bases at J, with 6 bases in the middle. The CDR3 is made up of 13 amino acids.